This entry features one TCR beta chain sequence. Measured with immunoSEQ multiplex PCR; TCRdb has only the in-frame clones, and not every one. Here the sample spans some 100,000 clones, approximately 87% being singletons. The V gene's germline CDR1 is LGHNT and CDR2 FRNRAP. The CDR3 runs 14 residues. The V gene lost 1 base and the J gene lost 1 base, with 6 bases spanning the gap. The source of the sample is a study of T cell responses to AZD1222 COVID-19 vaccine. This receptor was taken from an adult who received the AZD1222 COVID-19 vaccine. V gene TRBV12-5 combines with J gene TRBJ2-3; D gene unclear. The specimen was peripheral blood, collected 28 days after the second AZD1222 dose. The CDR3 DNA follows: TGTGCTAGTGGTTTGGACTTCCGCACAGATACGCAGTATTTT. The encoded protein is CASGLDFRTDTQYF.